This T cell receptor beta chain is from a study of identical twins. Each CDR3 protein is one row after TCRdb ran MiXCR on the 5' RACE reads. Of some 460,000 distinct CDR3 sequences listed, 12% to 15% were seen once; the top ten hold around 0.48%. Trimming at V came to 4 bases and at J to 6 bases, leaving 5 bases not matched to a gene. The CDR3 consists of 15 residues. The germline CDR1 and CDR2 sequences are KGHDR and SFDVKD. This clonotype showed up just a few times. This sample was also put to use in a study of yellow fever vaccine responses in identical twins.

This TCR was recovered from a woman between 18 and 29 years old in good health. Input material: CD4+ T cells sorted from blood. The chain is built from TRBV24-1 and TRBJ2-1; TRBD1 matches at 10 bases. CDR3 nucleotides: TGTGCCACCAGTGAACCGGGACAGGGGCGCAATGAGCAGTTCTTC. It encodes CATSEPGQGRNEQFF.